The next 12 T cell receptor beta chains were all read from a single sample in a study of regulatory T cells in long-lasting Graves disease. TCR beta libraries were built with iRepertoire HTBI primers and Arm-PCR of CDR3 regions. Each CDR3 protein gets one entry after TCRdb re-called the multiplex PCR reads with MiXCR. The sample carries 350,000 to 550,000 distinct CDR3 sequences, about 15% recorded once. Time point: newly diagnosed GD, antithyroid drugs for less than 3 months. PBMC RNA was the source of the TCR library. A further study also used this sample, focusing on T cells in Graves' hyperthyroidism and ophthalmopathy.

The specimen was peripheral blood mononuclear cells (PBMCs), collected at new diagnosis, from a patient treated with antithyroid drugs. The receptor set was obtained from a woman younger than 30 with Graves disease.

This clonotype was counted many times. This CDR3 is CASSETGGIGYTF. The CDR3 DNA sequence: TGTGCCAGCAGCGAAACAGGGGGGATAGGCTACACCTTC. The chain recombines TRBV28 with TRBJ1-2, with 8 bases aligning to TRBD1. The germline V gene has CDR1 MDHEN and CDR2 SYDVKM. V gave up 6 bases and J gave up 8 bases; unmatched junction bases: 8. The CDR3 is 13 amino acids.

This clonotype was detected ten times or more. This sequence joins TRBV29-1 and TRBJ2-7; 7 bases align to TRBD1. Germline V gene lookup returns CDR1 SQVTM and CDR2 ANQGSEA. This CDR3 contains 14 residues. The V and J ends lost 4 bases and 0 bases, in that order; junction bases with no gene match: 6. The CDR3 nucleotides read TGCAGCGTTGCTGGGACAGACACCTCCTACGAGCAGTACTTC. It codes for CSVAGTDTSYEQYF.

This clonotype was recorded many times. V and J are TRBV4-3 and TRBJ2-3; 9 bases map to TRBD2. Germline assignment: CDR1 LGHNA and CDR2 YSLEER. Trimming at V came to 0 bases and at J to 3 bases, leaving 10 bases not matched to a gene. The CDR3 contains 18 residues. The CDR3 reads CASSQDKGASGNTDTQYF. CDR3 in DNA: TGCGCCAGCAGCCAAGATAAGGGGGCTAGCGGGAATACAGATACGCAGTATTTT.

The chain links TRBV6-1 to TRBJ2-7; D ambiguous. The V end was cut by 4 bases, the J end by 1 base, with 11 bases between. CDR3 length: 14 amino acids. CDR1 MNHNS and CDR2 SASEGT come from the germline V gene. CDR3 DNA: TGTGCCAGCAGTGGGTTTGGTGGTTCCTACGAGCAGTACTTC. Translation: CASSGFGGSYEQYF.

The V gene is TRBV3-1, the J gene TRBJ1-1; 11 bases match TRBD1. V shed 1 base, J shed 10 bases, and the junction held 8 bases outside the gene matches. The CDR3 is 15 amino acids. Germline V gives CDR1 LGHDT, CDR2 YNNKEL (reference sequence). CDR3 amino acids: CASSQGTGGFAGAFF. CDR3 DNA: TGTGCCAGCAGCCAAGGGACAGGGGGCTTTGCTGGAGCTTTCTTT.

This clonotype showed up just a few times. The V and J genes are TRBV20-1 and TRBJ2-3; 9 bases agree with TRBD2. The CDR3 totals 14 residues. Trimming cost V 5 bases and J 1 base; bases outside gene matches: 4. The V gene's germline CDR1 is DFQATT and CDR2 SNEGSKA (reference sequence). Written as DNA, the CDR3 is TGCAGTGCTCCCCGGACTAGCGGCACAGATACGCAGTATTTT. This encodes CSAPRTSGTDTQYF.

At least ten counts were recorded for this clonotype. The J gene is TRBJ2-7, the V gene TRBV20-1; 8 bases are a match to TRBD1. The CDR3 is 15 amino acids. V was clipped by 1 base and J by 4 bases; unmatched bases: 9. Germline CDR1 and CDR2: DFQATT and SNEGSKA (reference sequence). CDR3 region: CSARGERTGPYEQYF. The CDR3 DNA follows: TGCAGTGCTAGAGGTGAGAGGACAGGGCCTTACGAGCAGTACTTC.

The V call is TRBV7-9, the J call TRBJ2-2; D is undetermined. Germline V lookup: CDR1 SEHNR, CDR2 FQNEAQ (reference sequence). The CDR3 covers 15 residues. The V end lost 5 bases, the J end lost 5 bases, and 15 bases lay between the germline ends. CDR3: CASSPQLGRTGELFF. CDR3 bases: TGTGCCAGCAGCCCCCAGTTAGGGCGGACCGGGGAGCTGTTTTTT.

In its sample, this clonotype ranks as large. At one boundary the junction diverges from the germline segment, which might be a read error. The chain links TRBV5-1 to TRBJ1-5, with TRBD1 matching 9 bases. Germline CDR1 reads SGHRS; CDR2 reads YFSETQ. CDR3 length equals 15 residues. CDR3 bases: TGTGCCAGCAGCCCCGGGACAGGGTCAGGGCAGCCCCAGCATTTT. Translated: CASSPGTGSGQPQHF.

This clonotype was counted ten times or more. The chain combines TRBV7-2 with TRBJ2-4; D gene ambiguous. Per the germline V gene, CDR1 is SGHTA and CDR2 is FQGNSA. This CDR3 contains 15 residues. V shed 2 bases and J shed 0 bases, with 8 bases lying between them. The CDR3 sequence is CASSLNRLAKNIQYF. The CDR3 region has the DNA TGTGCCAGCAGCTTAAATCGTCTAGCCAAAAACATTCAGTACTTC.

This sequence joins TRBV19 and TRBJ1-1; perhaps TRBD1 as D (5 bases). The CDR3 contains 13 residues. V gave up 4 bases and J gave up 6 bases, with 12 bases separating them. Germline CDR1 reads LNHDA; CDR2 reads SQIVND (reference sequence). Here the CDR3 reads CASSKGANSEAFF. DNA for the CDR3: TGTGCCAGTAGTAAAGGGGCCAACTCTGAAGCTTTCTTT.

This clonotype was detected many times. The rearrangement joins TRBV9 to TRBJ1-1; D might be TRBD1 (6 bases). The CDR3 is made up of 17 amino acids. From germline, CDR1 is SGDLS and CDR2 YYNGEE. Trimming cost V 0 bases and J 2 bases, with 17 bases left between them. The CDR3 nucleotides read TGTGCCAGCAGCGTAGGTCGGGGGGGGACACTCAACACTGAAGCTTTCTTT. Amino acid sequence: CASSVGRGGTLNTEAFF. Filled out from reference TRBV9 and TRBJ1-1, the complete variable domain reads DSGVTQTPKHLITATGQRVTLRCSPRSGDLSVYWYQQSLDQGLQFLIQYYNGEERAKGNILERFSAQQFPDLHSELNLSSLELGDSALYFCASSVGRGGTLNTEAFFGQGTRLTVV.